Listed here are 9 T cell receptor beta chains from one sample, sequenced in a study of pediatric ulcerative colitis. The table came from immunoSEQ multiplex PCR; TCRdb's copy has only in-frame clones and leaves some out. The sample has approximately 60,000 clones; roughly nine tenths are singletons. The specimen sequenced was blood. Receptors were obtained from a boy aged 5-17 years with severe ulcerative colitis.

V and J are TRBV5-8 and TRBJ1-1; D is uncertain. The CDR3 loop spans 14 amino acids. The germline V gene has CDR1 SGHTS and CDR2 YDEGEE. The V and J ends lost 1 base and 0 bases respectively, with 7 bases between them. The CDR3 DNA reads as TGTGCCAGCAGCTTGATATCAGTGAACACTGAAGCTTTCTTT. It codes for CASSLISVNTEAFF.

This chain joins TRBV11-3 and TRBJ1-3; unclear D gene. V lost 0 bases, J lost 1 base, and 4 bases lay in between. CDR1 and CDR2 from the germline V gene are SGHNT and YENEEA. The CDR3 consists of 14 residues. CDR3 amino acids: CASSLEGSGNTIYF. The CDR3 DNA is TGTGCCAGCAGCTTAGAGGGATCTGGAAACACCATATATTTT.

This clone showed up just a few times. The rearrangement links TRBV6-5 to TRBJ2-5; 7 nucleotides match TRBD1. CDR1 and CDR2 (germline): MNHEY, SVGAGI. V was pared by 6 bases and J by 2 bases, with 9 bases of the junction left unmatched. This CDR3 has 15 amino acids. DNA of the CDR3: TGTGCCAGCAGCTCCTGGACAGGTTCTCAAGAGACCCAGTACTTC. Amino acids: CASSSWTGSQETQYF.

The CDR3 loop is CAGTGENGELFF. The CDR3 DNA is TGTGCCGGTACAGGGGAAAACGGGGAGCTGTTTTTT. J is TRBJ2-2 and V is TRBV7-2, with 7 nucleotides matching TRBD1. Trimming took 11 bases from V and 7 from J; bases not matched to a gene: 7. The CDR3 length is 12 residues. The germline gives CDR1 SGHTA, CDR2 FQGNSA.

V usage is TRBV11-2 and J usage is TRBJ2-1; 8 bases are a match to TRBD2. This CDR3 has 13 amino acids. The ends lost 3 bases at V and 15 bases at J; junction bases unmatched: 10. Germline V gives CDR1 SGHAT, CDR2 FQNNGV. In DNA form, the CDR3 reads TGTGCCAGCAGCTTCTCTAGCGGGTGGGTGGGGTTCTTC. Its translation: CASSFSSGWVGFF.

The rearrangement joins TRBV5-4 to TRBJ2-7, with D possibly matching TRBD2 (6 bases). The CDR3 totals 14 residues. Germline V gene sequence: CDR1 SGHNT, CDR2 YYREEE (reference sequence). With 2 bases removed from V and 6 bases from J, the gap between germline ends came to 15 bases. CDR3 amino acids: CASSLELDGGEQYF. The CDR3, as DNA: TGTGCCAGCAGCTTAGAACTAGACGGGGGCGAGCAGTACTTC. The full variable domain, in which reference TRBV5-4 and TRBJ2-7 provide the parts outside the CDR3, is ETGVTQSPTHLIKTRGQQVTLRCSSQSGHNTVSWYQQALGQGPQFIFQYYREEENGRGNFPPRFSGLQFPNYSSELNVNALELDDSALYLCASSLELDGGEQYFGPGTRLTVT.

CDR3 in DNA: TGTGCCAGCAGCTTCGGCACAATCAAAGGAAACATTCAGTACTTC. Protein sequence: CASSFGTIKGNIQYF. V gene TRBV5-4 combines with J gene TRBJ2-4; D gene uncertain. Trimming shortened V by 2 bases and J by 6 bases, and 15 bases separated the two germline ends. This CDR3 comprises 15 residues. Looked up from germline, CDR1 is SGHNT and CDR2 is YYREEE (reference sequence).

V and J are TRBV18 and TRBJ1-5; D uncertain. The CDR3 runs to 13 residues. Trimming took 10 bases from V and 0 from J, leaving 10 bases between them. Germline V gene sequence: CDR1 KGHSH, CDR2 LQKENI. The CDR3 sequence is CATSTDSNQPQHF. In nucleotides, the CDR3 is TGTGCCACCAGTACAGATAGCAATCAGCCCCAGCATTTT.

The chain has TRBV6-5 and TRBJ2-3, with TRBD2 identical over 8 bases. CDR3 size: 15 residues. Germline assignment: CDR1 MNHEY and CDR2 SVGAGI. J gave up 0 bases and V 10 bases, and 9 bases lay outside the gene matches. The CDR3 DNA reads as TGTGCCACCACGGATAGCGGGGTTAGCACAGATACGCAGTATTTT. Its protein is CATTDSGVSTDTQYF.